This T cell receptor beta chain was observed in a study of shared clonotypes between healthy human individuals (dated by TCRdb to the early 2020s). At the level of the whole study: The cohort included three men and a couple of women between 18 and 49 years of age. Different laboratories and diverse techniques were used to prepare libraries and sequence TCR repertoires, to increase sequencing depth and limit assay-specific biases. For each donor, CD4 naive and CD4 memory were each given three plates, CD8 naive was given two plates, and CD8 memory was given one plate. Each donor's leukapheresis produced roughly between roughly 0.85 and 9.5 billion PBMCs. To estimate repertoire size and how much clonotypes are shared between individuals, the study performed deep sequencing of blood TCR repertoires from about five healthy adults.

What the work shows at the level of the full study, not this receptor alone: Across four donors, approximately 5% of naive CD4, approximately 3.6% of naive CD8, approximately 2.5% of memory CD4, and approximately 0.4% of memory CD8 clonotypes were shared. Sampling was restricted to blood, and TCR repertoires in tissues likely differ from the TCR repertoires found in blood. Naive subsets generally had larger estimated clonotype richness than memory subsets. Even with the large sequencing depth, rarefaction of the sorted-subset datasets indicated that sequencing was incomplete. Pairwise subsampling indicated that sequencing depth was expected to affect the degree of clonotype sharing among donors. The genetic and exposure-history diversity represented was limited by the small number of donors. Clonotypes shared by all four sorted-subset donors showed higher generation probabilities than non-shared clonotypes.

Details on this clone: The specificity of this receptor is unknown. Base qualities are not recorded, but no much larger clone differs from it by a single base.

Trimming at the junction amounts to 3 bases on V and 2 bases on J, and the germline ends lie 12 bases apart. Via the germline V gene, CDR1 is MGHRA and CDR2 YSYEKL. From the cysteine through the phenylalanine, the CDR3 covers 15 amino acids. Only the CDR3 DNA stays, 45 bases, in frame from base 1. TCR CDR3 regions were amplified from genomic DNA by multiplex PCR using the deep immunoSEQ assay. Genomic DNA extracted from each cell subset was distributed evenly over all wells of several immunoSEQ 96-well plates, and each plate served as one replicate. Each replicate PCR for sorted subsets received about 180 ng genomic DNA, equal to 30,000 or so T cell genomes. Purified libraries were measured with a Qubit 3.0 fluorometer, size-checked on a Bioanalyzer 2100, and measured again with the KAPA Library Quantification kit. Every immunoSEQ 96-well plate was sequenced on a dedicated single-read 150-cycle Illumina NextSeq 550 flow cell. The paper's processing steps were these. Because the immunoSEQ output included only junctional sequences and no quality scores, the filtering could not be the same as the filtering used for full-length reads. To assign V/J genes and CDR3, sequences were annotated against IMGT germline references using PyIR, a Python wrapper for IgBLAST v1.9. Reads with weak V/J assignments (E-value above 1e-6), missing CDR3, stop codons, out-of-frame junctions, or ambiguous translated residues were removed. A V3J clonotype was defined by an identical inferred V gene, J gene, and CDR3 amino acid sequence. The percentage overlap between two repertoires was calculated by dividing the number of shared unique clonotypes by the size of the smaller repertoire. RTK rarefaction, the Chao1 estimator, and Recon v2.1 estimates of unobserved clonotypes were used to assess repertoire richness. For all TCRbeta clonotypes obtained by the gDNA method from a few donors, generation probabilities were computed with OLGA. Held by TCRdb, this immuneACCESS table contains in-frame sequences only and omits some clones. Under half of the omission traces to an unresolved V gene where checked; the cause of the rest is unknown. The V and J calls and clone size come from that table; D and trimming were worked out from the DNA. This sample comprises under 2,000,000 clones, around 96% of them detected only once. Around 1.2% of the sample is taken by the ten largest.

CD8 naive samples were CD45RO-negative cells positively selected for CCR7, giving a CD45RA+CCR7+ population that excluded TemRA cells. Donors were healthy HIV-negative adults with no recently reported acute infections or vaccinations. Every donor was a Caucasian adult living in Nashville, Tennessee, USA. After blood collection by leukapheresis, PBMCs were isolated using Ficoll-Histopaque density gradient centrifugation and then cryopreserved in the vapor phase of liquid nitrogen. Purity and quantity of every magnetically sorted T cell population were checked by analytical flow cytometry. Each sorted fraction had its genomic DNA isolated and then quantified by UV absorbance on a Nanodrop 2000c.

The sequencing input was naive CD8+ T cells sorted from blood. What this sample's cell subset or site label stands for: CD45RA+CCR7+. The rearrangement joined TRBV4-1 to TRBJ2-3; a tentative D call is TRBD2 (6 bases match). The sequence was obtained from a man between 18 and 29 years old in good health. The nucleotide sequence is TGCGCCAGCAGCCAGGGACTCATGAACACAGATACGCAGTATTTT. Translated, it gives CASSQGLMNTDTQYF.